This entry features one T cell receptor beta chain sequence. Molecular barcoding with unique molecular identifiers was used for the TCRbeta library. TCRdb processed the PCR reads anew with MiXCR; each CDR3 protein has one entry. Among about 610,000 distinct CDR3 sequences listed, about 10% were seen once. This record belongs to a study of T-cell reconstitution after alpha-beta-depleted transplantation in children. The sample was PBMCs from the stem cell graft donor, taken from the stem cell graft. The TCR comes from a human donor who donated a stem cell graft to a child with acute myeloid leukemia.

CDR3 nucleotides: TGTGCCAGCAGATCAGGAACAGCGGGAGCCGAGACCCAGTACTTC. Translation: CASRSGTAGAETQYF. The genes are TRBV7-2 and TRBJ2-5, with 8 nucleotides matching TRBD2. CDR3 length equals 15 residues. J lost 5 bases, V lost 6 bases, and 11 bases had no gene match. Per germline, CDR1 SGHTA and CDR2 FQGNSA.